The present entry profiles one T cell receptor beta chain with its context. The same CDR3 arises from other DNA sequences in this sample as well. The data derive from a study of cytomegalovirus exposure and HLA in healthy donors. The CDR3 spans 15 residues. Trimming took off 1 base at V and 0 bases at J, with 8 bases between the two ends. The germline V gene has CDR1 SGHRS and CDR2 YFSETQ. The PCR contained 60 Vbeta and 13 Jbeta primers. Libraries were prepared by immunoSEQ multiplex PCR; TCRdb keeps only in-frame clonotypes and omits some of them. The sample shows fewer than 150,000 clones, 60% to 85% of them seen only once.

Sequencing used PBMCs. J is TRBJ1-5 and V is TRBV5-1; no definite D call. The TCR sequence derives from a male donor in good health and CMV-seronegative. CDR3 residues: CASSLSGYSNQPQHF. CDR3 DNA: TGCGCCAGCAGCTTGTCCGGGTATAGCAATCAGCCCCAGCATTTT.